The clone carrying this T cell receptor (beta chain) was observed a handful of times. The antigen is not known. This sample was included in a study of CD8 T cells in ankylosing spondylitis. Study results and caveats: A TCR beta motif made of 7 to 9 highly homologous variants seemed typical of ankylosing spondylitis blood. Clones linked to disease were reported to show significant enrichment in matched ankylosing spondylitis synovial fluid. Reactive arthritis synovial fluid and blood were previously reported to contain some motif variants.

TCRdb redid the calling of the 5' RACE reads with MiXCR, one entry per CDR3 protein. The sample includes about 220,000 distinct CDR3 sequences, about 6.7% seen only once; the top ten take 11% to 15%. The receptor was derived from a male donor with ankylosing spondylitis. The sample taken for sequencing was blood, either unsorted or a sorted T cell fraction (not recorded which).

The CDR3 nucleotides are TGTGCCAGCAGTGAAGCGCTTCCTCTACGGGCGTCGAACACCGGGGAGCTGTTTTTT. This gives the protein CASSEALPLRASNTGELFF. The chain carries TRBV2 and TRBJ2-2; D is uncertain. Deletions cut 0 bases from V and 0 bases from J, with 17 bases between. This CDR3 is 19 amino acids long. CDR1 and CDR2 from the germline V gene are SNHLY and FYNNEI.